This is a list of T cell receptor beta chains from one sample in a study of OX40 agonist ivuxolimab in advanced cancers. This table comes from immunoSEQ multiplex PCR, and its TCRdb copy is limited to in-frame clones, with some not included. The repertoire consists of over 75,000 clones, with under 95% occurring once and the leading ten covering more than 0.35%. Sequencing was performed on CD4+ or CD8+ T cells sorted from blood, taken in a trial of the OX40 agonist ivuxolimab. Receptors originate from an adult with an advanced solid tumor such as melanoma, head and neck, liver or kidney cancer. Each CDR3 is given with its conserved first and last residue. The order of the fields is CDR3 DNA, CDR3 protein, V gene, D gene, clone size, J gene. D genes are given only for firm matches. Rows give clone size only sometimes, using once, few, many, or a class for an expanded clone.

TGTGCCAGCAGCACGGAGGGCTACAGGGGCAGGGGCTACACCTTC,CASSTEGYRGRGYTF,TRBV7-2,TRBD1,few,TRBJ1-2
TGTGCCAGTAGGTACAAAGGGACTTACCAATACGAGCAGTACTTC,CASRYKGTYQYEQYF,TRBV19,-,-,TRBJ2-7
TGTGCCAGCAGTTCAGGGACAGGGGACTATGGCTACACCTTC,CASSSGTGDYGYTF,TRBV28,TRBD1,-,TRBJ1-2
TGTGCCAGCAGCCCTGGACAGGGGGGAGAGACCCAGTACTTC,CASSPGQGGETQYF,TRBV9,TRBD1,-,TRBJ2-5
TGTGCCAGCAGTTACGGAAGAGCAGATACGCAGTATTTT,CASSYGRADTQYF,TRBV6-5,-,-,TRBJ2-3
TGTGCCAGCAGTGAACCGACCGGGAGTTCCCACGAGCAGTACTTC,CASSEPTGSSHEQYF,TRBV2,-,-,TRBJ2-7
TGTGCCAGCAGCTTAGATGGGCCTAGCGGGACTAAAGATACGCAGTATTTT,CASSLDGPSGTKDTQYF,TRBV11-3,TRBD2,-,TRBJ2-3
TGTGCCAGCAGCTCCGGGACAGGGGGCGGCTACGAGCAGTACTTC,CASSSGTGGGYEQYF,TRBV5-6,TRBD1,-,TRBJ2-7
TGTGCCAGTCTCCGGTGGGGGAGCGGGGGAGATACGCAGTATTTT,CASLRWGSGGDTQYF,TRBV6-1,TRBD2,-,TRBJ2-3
TGTGCCAGTAGTAACCAACGGGCTGAAGCTTTCTTT,CASSNQRAEAFF,TRBV19,-,-,TRBJ1-1
TGTGCCAGCAGCCTGGACACATACTATGGCTACACCTTC,CASSLDTYYGYTF,TRBV7-8,-,few,TRBJ1-2
TGTGCCAGCTCACCCCGGGGACTAGCGTACCAAGAGACCCAGTACTTC,CASSPRGLAYQETQYF,TRBV18,TRBD2,-,TRBJ2-5
TGTGCCAGCAGCAAAGTAACGCGGGGAGATACGCAGTATTTT,CASSKVTRGDTQYF,TRBV21-1,-,-,TRBJ2-3
TGTGCCATCAATCGGGACACCTCCTACGAGCAGTACTTC,CAINRDTSYEQYF,TRBV10-3,-,-,TRBJ2-7
TGTGCCAGCAGACCCGCGATGTGGGGCTACGAGCAGTACTTC,CASRPAMWGYEQYF,TRBV6-5,-,-,TRBJ2-7
TGTGCCAGCAGTGAAGGTCCTTTTAACTATGGCTACACCTTC,CASSEGPFNYGYTF,TRBV6-1,-,-,TRBJ1-2
TGTGCCAGCAGCTTCGACCTGACTGACGAAGGCGAGACCCAGTACTTC,CASSFDLTDEGETQYF,TRBV9,-,-,TRBJ2-5
TGTGCCAGCAGTTTTAGCCCGGACTACATCTACGAGCAGTACTTC,CASSFSPDYIYEQYF,TRBV28,-,-,TRBJ2-7
TGTGCCAGCAATCATCTTTCCTACGAGCAGTACTTC,CASNHLSYEQYF,TRBV7-8,-,-,TRBJ2-7
TGCAGCCTTGACACCTCCGAGACCCAGTACTTC,CSLDTSETQYF,TRBV29-1,-,-,TRBJ2-5
TGTGCCAGCAGCTTAGGAGGGGACAGGGGAGCTTTCTTT,CASSLGGDRGAFF,TRBV11-3,TRBD1,-,TRBJ1-1